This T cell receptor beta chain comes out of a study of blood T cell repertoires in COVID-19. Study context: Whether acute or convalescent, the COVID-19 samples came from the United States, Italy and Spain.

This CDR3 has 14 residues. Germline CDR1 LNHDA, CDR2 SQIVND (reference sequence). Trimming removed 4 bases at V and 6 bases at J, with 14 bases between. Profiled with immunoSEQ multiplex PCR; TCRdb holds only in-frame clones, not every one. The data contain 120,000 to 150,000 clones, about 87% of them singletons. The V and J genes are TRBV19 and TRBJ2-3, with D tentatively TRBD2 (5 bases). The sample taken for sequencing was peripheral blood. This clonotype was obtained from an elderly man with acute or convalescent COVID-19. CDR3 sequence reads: CASSSGLPHDTQYF. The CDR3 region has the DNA TGTGCCAGTAGTAGCGGGTTACCTCATGATACGCAGTATTTT.